These T cell receptor beta chains were read from a single sample in a study of cytotoxic CD8 clonotypes in ibrutinib-treated CLL. Measured with immunoSEQ multiplex PCR; TCRdb has only the in-frame clones, and not every one. In the table there are approximately 200,000 clones, around 72% of which are singletons. The source was PBMCs, collected after 24 months of ibrutinib treatment. These receptors were taken from a human donor with chronic lymphocytic leukemia. CDR3s leave out the opening cysteine and the closing phenylalanine or tryptophan. D genes are given only for firm matches. Clone size, where shown, is once, few, many, or a class for clones that have expanded.

v_call	clone_size	d_call	j_call	cdr3_aa
TRBV7-8	.	TRBD1	TRBJ2-7	ASSFRDRGGEQY
TRBV29-1	once	TRBD1	TRBJ1-1	SVVPGQTEAF
TRBV7-8	.	TRBD2	TRBJ2-7	ASSGGAGGWEQY
TRBV19	.	.	TRBJ2-1	ASTSYNEQF
TRBV4-1	few	.	TRBJ2-2	ASSQVHLQGTGELF
TRBV30	.	TRBD1	TRBJ1-2	AWSKGQGVTNFPGYT
TRBV10-3	.	TRBD2	TRBJ2-2	AIIGTSGRAAIGELF
TRBV14	.	.	TRBJ2-5	ASRDRGRETQY
TRBV19	.	TRBD2	TRBJ2-3	ASRQKGLAVSTDTQY
TRBV2	few	TRBD1	TRBJ2-1	ASSVDREQF
TRBV7-9	.	.	TRBJ2-5	ASSLAREETQY
TRBV14	.	.	TRBJ2-1	ASSQDRGEQF
TRBV5-6	.	TRBD2	TRBJ2-7	ASSRTGLAGVHEQY
TRBV6-6	.	TRBD1	TRBJ1-1	ASSDDRANTEAF
TRBV6-5	.	TRBD2	TRBJ2-7	ASSPSGTSSYEQY
TRBV6-5	.	TRBD1	TRBJ2-4	ASGLLPQGINIQY
TRBV29-1	.	TRBD1	TRBJ2-7	SVDGRTGGNYEQY
TRBV28	.	TRBD1	TRBJ1-1	ASSLGGQGATEAF
TRBV11-2	.	.	TRBJ1-3	ASSRSSSGNTIY
TRBV28	.	.	TRBJ1-2	ASSPRGVDYGYT
TRBV28	.	.	TRBJ2-7	ASSLAPNYEQY
TRBV9	.	.	TRBJ2-7	ASSPRVEGGAEQY
TRBV7-9	.	TRBD2	TRBJ2-3	ASSFGTSGSTDTQY
TRBV11-1	.	.	TRBJ2-7	ASSLGRGGFYEQY
TRBV6-1	once	.	TRBJ2-1	ASCRDTYNEQF
TRBV7-9	.	TRBD2	TRBJ2-1	ASRRDSSGSHNEQF
TRBV11-2	.	.	TRBJ1-2	ASSQTGGYGYT
TRBV6-5	.	.	TRBJ2-7	ASSYRGGEQY
TRBV9	.	.	TRBJ2-3	ASSVGRSSTDTQY
TRBV18	.	.	TRBJ1-1	ASSPDTGNTEAF
TRBV12-5	few	.	TRBJ2-1	ASGLGLNEQF
TRBV30	.	.	TRBJ2-7	AWSAPGARSYEQY
TRBV11-1	.	TRBD1	TRBJ1-2	ASSSRTGAFLGDRDGYT
TRBV18	few	.	TRBJ1-5	ASSPDLAVTRQH
TRBV6-6	few	.	TRBJ1-2	ASSYPPVYT
TRBV15	.	.	TRBJ2-5	ATSREDQETQY
TRBV14	.	.	TRBJ1-3	ASSQGALNTIY
TRBV30	.	.	TRBJ2-7	AWSVSYYEQY
TRBV10-2	few	TRBD2	TRBJ2-7	ASSERTSGSYEQY
TRBV4-3	.	.	TRBJ2-7	ASSQGSGQNYEQY
TRBV4-1	.	.	TRBJ1-1	ASSQDSSTEAF
TRBV4-1	once	.	TRBJ2-3	ASSLKFLGDTQY
TRBV9	once	TRBD2	TRBJ2-5	ASSVAPVRRSGSGETQY
TRBV5-5	.	.	TRBJ1-2	ASSLGATPSLYGYT
TRBV29-1	.	.	TRBJ2-7	SVENRSYEQY
TRBV4-2	.	.	TRBJ1-2	ASSWVGTREYGYGYT
TRBV4-2	once	TRBD2	TRBJ2-7	ASSRTSGSGALTYEQY
TRBV5-1	.	TRBD1	TRBJ2-6	ASSPGQPGANVLT
TRBV28	.	TRBD2	TRBJ2-7	ASSLIPPGLAAYEQY
TRBV2	few	TRBD1	TRBJ2-5	ASTRDRGRETQY
TRBV2	.	.	TRBJ2-7	ASSDIVGRAGEQY
TRBV25-1	.	TRBD1	TRBJ2-1	ASNLKSRGRNEQF
TRBV7-2	.	.	TRBJ2-1	ASSLEGRTNEQF
TRBV5-4	.	.	TRBJ2-3	ASSLRTVGADTQY
TRBV28	.	.	TRBJ1-5	ASSSQSGGNNQPQH
TRBV28	.	TRBD2	TRBJ2-7	ASSLGGSIHEQY
TRBV5-1	few	.	TRBJ2-3	ASSRDGQPTDTQY
TRBV19	.	.	TRBJ2-7	ASSIDYTTYEQY
TRBV28	.	.	TRBJ2-1	ASSPLDRSSYNEQF